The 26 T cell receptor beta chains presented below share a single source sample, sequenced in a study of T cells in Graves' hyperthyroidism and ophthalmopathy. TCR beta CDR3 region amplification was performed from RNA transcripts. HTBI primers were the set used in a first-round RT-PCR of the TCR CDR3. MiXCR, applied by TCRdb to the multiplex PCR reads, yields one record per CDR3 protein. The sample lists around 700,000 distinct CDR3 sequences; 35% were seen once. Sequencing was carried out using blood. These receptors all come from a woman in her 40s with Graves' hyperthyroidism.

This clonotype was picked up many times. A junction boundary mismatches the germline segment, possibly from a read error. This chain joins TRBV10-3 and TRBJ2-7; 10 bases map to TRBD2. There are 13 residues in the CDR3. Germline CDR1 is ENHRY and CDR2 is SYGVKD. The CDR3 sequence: CAITSEASGSPDF. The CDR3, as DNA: TGTGCCATCACCTCGGAAGCTAGCGGGAGCCCGGACTTC.

The CDR3 bases are TGTGCCACCAGCAGAGATCTGGGGGTGGGATTCCACAATGAGCAGTTCTTC. Translating it yields CATSRDLGVGFHNEQFF. V and J are TRBV15 and TRBJ2-1; D is possibly TRBD1 or TRBD2 (5 bases each). V lost 0 bases to trimming and J lost 5 bases, with 17 bases between them. Germline loops: CDR1 LNHNV, CDR2 YYDKDF (reference sequence). The CDR3 has 17 amino acids.

CDR3 coding DNA: TGTGCCAGCAGCGGGGGATCCAGGGACACTGAAGCTTTCTTT. Translation: CASSGGSRDTEAFF. V usage is TRBV7-2 and J usage is TRBJ1-1; tentatively, D is TRBD1 (5 bases). The CDR3 consists of 14 residues. The germline V gene has CDR1 SGHTA and CDR2 FQGNSA. V shed 5 bases and J shed 3 bases, with 13 bases lying between them.

The CDR3 sequence is CSARALHENLYGYTF. CDR3 nucleotide sequence: TGCAGTGCTAGAGCATTACATGAAAACCTTTATGGCTACACCTTC. J is TRBJ1-2 and V is TRBV20-1; no clear D gene. Germline CDR1 DFQATT, CDR2 SNEGSKA (reference sequence). Trimming cost V 1 base and J 5 bases, with 17 bases left between them. CDR3 length: 15 amino acids.

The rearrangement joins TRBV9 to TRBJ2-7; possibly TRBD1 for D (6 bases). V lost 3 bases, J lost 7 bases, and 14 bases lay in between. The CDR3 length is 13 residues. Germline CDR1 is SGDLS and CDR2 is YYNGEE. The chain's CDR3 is CASSARQEGEQYF. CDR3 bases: TGTGCCAGCAGCGCACGACAGGAAGGGGAGCAGTACTTC.

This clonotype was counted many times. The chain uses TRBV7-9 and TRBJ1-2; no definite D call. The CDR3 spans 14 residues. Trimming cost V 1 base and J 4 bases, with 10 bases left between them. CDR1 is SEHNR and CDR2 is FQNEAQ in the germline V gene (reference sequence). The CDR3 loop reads CASSLVAHSYGYTF. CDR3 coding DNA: TGTGCCAGCAGCTTAGTGGCCCATTCCTATGGCTACACCTTC.

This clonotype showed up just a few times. Written as DNA, the CDR3 is TGTGCCAGCAGCTTAAAGTCTGGGGGCTTTGACTATGGCTACACCTTC. Protein sequence: CASSLKSGGFDYGYTF. The chain combines TRBV13 with TRBJ1-2; tentatively, D is TRBD1 (6 bases). The CDR3 contains 16 residues. Between the trimmed V and J ends, which lost 2 bases and 3 bases, there was a span of 16 bases. Germline CDR1 PRHDT, CDR2 FYEKMQ (reference sequence).

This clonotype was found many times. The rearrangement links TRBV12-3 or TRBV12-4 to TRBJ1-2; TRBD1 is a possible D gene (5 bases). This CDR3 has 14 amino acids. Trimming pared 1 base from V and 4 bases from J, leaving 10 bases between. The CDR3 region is CASSLEGRIYGYTF. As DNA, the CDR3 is TGTGCCAGCAGTTTAGAGGGGCGAATCTATGGCTACACCTTC.

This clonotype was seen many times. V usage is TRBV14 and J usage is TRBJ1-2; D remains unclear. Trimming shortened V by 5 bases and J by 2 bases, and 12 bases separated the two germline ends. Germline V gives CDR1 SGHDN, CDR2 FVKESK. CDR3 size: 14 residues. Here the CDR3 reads CASSMIATNYGYTF. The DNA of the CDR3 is TGTGCCAGCAGCATGATAGCCACAAACTATGGCTACACCTTC.

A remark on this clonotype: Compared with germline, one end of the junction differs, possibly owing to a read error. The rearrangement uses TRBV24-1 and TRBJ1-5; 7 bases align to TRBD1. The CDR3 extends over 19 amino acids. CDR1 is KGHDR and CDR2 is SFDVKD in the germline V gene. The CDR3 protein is CASSFPNLNRGPSNQPQHF. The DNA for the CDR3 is TGTGCCAGCAGTTTTCCGAACCTGAACAGGGGTCCTAGCAATCAGCCCCAGCATTTT.

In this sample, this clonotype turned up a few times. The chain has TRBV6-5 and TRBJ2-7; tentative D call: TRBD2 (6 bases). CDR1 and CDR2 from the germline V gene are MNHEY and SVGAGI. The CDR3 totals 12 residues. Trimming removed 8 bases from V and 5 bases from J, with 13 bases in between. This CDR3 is CASSGTFHEQYF. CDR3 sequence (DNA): TGTGCCAGCTCCGGGACTTTCCACGAGCAGTACTTC.

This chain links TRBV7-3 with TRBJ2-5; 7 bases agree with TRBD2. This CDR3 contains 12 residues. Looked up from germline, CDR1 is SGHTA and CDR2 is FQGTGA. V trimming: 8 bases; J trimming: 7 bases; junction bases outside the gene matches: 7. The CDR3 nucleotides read TGTGCCAGCGGGACTACCGGGGGGACCCAGTACTTC. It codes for CASGTTGGTQYF.

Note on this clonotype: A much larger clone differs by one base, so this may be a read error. CDR3 DNA: TGTGCCATCAGTCAGGACCTCAATGCACCCCTCCACTTT. Translated: CAISQDLNAPLHF. This rearrangement joins TRBV10-3 to TRBJ1-6; the D is unclear. The V gene lost 5 bases and the J gene lost 11 bases, with 13 bases spanning the gap. CDR3 length: 13 amino acids. In germline, CDR1 is ENHRY, CDR2 SYGVKD.

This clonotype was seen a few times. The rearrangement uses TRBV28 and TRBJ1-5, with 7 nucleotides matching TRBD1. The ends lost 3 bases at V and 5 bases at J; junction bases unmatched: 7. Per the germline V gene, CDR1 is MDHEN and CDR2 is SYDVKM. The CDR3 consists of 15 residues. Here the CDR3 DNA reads TGTGCCAGCAGTTTTCCAGGAGGGGGCTATCAGCCCCAGCATTTT. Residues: CASSFPGGGYQPQHF.

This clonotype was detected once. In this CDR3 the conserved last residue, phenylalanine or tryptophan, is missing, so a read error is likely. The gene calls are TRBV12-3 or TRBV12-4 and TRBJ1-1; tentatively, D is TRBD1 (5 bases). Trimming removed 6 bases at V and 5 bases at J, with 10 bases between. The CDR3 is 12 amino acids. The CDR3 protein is CASSPGGTEAFL. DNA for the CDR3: TGTGCCAGCAGCCCCGGGGGTACTGAAGCTTTCCTT.

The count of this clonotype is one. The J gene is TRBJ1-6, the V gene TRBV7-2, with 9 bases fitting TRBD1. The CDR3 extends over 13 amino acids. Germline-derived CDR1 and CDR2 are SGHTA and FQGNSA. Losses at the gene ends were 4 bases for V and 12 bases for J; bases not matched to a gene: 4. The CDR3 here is CASSSGTGKPLHF. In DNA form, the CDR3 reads TGTGCCAGCAGCTCCGGGACAGGGAAACCCCTCCACTTT. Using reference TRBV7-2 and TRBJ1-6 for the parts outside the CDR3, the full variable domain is GAGVSQSPSNKVTEKGKDVELRCDPISGHTALYWYRQSLGQGLEFLIYFQGNSAPDKSGLPSDRFSAERTGGSVSTLTIQRTQQEDSAVYLCASSSGTGKPLHFGNGTRLTVT.

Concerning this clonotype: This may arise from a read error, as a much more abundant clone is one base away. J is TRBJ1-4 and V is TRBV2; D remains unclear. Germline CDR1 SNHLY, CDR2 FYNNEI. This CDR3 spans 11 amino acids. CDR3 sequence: CASTMEERLFF. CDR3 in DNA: TGTGCCAGCACGATGGAGGAAAGACTGTTTTTT. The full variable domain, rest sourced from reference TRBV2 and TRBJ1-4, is EPEVTQTPSHQVTQMGQEVILRCVPISNHLYFYWYRQILGQKVEFLVSFYNNEISEKSEIFDDQFSVERPDGSNFTLKIRSTKLEDSAMYFCASTMEERLFFGSGTQLSVL.

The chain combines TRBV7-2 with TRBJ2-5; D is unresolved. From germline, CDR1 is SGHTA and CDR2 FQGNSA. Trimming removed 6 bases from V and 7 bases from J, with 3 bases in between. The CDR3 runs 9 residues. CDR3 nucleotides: TGTGCCAGCAGACCGACCCAGTACTTC. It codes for CASRPTQYF.

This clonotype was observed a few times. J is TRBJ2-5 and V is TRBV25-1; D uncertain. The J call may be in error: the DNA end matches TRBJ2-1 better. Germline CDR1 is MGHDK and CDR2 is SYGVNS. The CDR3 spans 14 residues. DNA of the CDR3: TGTGCCAGCAGTGTGATGGGAATCTACAATGAGCAGTTCTTC. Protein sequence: CASSVMGIYNEQFF.

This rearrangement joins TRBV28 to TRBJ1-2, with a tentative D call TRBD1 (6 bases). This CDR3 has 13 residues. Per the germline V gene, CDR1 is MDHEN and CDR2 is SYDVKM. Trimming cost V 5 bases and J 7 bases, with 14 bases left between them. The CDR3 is CASSLTGYRGYTF. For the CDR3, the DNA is TGTGCCAGCAGTCTAACAGGGTATCGTGGCTACACCTTC.

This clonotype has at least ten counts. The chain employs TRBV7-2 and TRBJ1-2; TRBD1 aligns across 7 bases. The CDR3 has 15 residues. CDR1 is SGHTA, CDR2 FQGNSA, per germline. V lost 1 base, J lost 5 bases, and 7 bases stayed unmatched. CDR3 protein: CASSLGEGAQYGYTF. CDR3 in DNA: TGTGCCAGCAGCTTAGGGGAGGGGGCGCAGTATGGCTACACCTTC.

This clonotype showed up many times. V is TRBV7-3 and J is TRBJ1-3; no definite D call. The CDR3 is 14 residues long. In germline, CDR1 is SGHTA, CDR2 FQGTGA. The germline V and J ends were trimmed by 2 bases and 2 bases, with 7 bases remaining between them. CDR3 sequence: CASSLGSAGNTIYF. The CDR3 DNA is TGTGCCAGCAGCTTAGGGTCGGCTGGAAACACCATATATTTT.

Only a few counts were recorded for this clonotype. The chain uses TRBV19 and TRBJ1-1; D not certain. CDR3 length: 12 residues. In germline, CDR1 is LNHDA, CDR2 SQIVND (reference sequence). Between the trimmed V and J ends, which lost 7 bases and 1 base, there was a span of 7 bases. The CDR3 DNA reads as TGTGCCAGTAAAGACGGGAACACTGAAGCTTTCTTT. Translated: CASKDGNTEAFF.

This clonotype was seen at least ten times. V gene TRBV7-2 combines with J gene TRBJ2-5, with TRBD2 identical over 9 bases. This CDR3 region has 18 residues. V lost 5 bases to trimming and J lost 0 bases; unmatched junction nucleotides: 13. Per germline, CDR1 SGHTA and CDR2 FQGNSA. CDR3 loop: CASSPRERGAGYQETQYF. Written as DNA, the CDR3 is TGTGCCAGCAGCCCCCGGGAGCGGGGGGCGGGGTACCAAGAGACCCAGTACTTC.

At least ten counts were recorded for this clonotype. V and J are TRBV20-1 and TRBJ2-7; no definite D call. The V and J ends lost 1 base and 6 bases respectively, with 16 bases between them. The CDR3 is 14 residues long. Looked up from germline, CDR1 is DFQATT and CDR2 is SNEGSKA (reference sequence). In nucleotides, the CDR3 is TGCAGTGCTAGAGGTCCCTCCTCAAGTGCCGAGCAGTACTTC. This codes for CSARGPSSSAEQYF.

The CDR3 DNA reads TGTGCCAGCAGCCCCCGGGGGACAGGGGTCTCCGAGCAGTACTTC. Its protein product is CASSPRGTGVSEQYF. V gene TRBV7-9 combines with J gene TRBJ2-7; 10 nucleotides align to TRBD1. From germline, CDR1 is SEHNR and CDR2 FQNEAQ (reference sequence). J gave up 6 bases and V 5 bases, and 10 bases lay outside the gene matches. This CDR3 contains 15 residues.